Each of the 21 T cell receptor beta chains below was sequenced from the same sample in a study of blood T cell repertoires in COVID-19. TCRdb's copy holds only in-frame clones and misses some; the assay was immunoSEQ multiplex PCR. Counted here are more than 200,000 clones, roughly 90% occurring once; the ten biggest clones make up around 6%. Source material: PBMCs or T cells enriched from blood (not recorded which). These receptors originate from a woman in her thirties with acute COVID-19.

V and J are TRBV27 and TRBJ2-3; D is unclear. Germline loops: CDR1 MNHEY, CDR2 SMNVEV (reference sequence). The length of the CDR3 is 16 residues. Trimming left V 6 bases short and J 4 bases short, with 20 bases between. The CDR3 nucleotides read TGTGCCAGCAGCACCCCCGCAAAAGCGAGGCCAGATACGCAGTATTTT. Protein product: CASSTPAKARPDTQYF.

The chain has TRBV7-2 and TRBJ2-2; 7 nucleotides agree with TRBD1. The CDR3 runs 16 residues. Germline CDR1 is SGHTA and CDR2 is FQGNSA. The V gene end was trimmed by 5 bases and the J gene end by 3 bases; junction bases not matched to a gene: 9. DNA for the CDR3: TGTGCCAGCAGCATAAGACAGGGAAGGGACACCGGGGAGCTGTTTTTT. It encodes CASSIRQGRDTGELFF.

A few counts support this clone. The chain employs TRBV3-1 (or the pseudogene TRBV3-2) and TRBJ1-1; TRBD1 is a possible D gene (6 bases). Germline V gene data show CDR1 as LGHDT and CDR2 as YNNKEL (reference sequence). V was shortened by 8 bases and J by 1 base, with 11 bases between the two germline ends. This CDR3 has 13 residues. The CDR3 DNA follows: TGTGCCAGCCGATTGGGGGCGAACACTGAAGCTTTCTTT. It encodes CASRLGANTEAFF.

The gene calls are TRBV29-1 and TRBJ2-5; 7 nucleotides match TRBD1. The CDR3 has 13 residues. V gave up 3 bases and J gave up 4 bases; unmatched junction bases: 5. Germline assignment: CDR1 SQVTM and CDR2 ANQGSEA. The CDR3 loop is CSVEGQIRETQYF. The CDR3 bases are TGCAGCGTTGAGGGACAGATCAGAGAGACCCAGTACTTC.

This clone was counted a single time. This chain connects TRBV28 to TRBJ2-7; 7 bases match TRBD2. The germline V gene encodes CDR1 MDHEN and CDR2 SYDVKM. CDR3 length: 15 amino acids. The junction had 9 bases not matched to a gene; V was cut back by 5 bases and J by 2 bases. CDR3 sequence (DNA): TGTGCCAGCAGTACTCGGGGCGGGAGAGCCTACGAGCAGTACTTC. Its protein product is CASSTRGGRAYEQYF.

The CDR3 DNA sequence: TGTGCCAGTAGTAACTTCCATGGTACGCAGTATTTT. This gives the protein CASSNFHGTQYF. The chain links TRBV19 to TRBJ2-3; no definite D call. The CDR3 covers 12 residues. V was pared by 4 bases and J by 8 bases, with 10 bases between. Germline CDR1 LNHDA, CDR2 SQIVND (reference sequence).

This clone was observed a few times. V gene TRBV7-6 combines with J gene TRBJ1-1; D is possibly TRBD1 (5 bases). The CDR3 has 15 residues. The ends were cut back, 1 base at V and 4 bases at J, with 13 bases in the middle. CDR1 SGHVS and CDR2 FNYEAQ come from the germline V gene. The CDR3 spells CASSLVGGVPTEAFF. The CDR3, as DNA: TGTGCCAGCAGCTTAGTTGGGGGGGTGCCCACTGAAGCTTTCTTT.

As regards this clone: The sample carries other DNA sequences with the same CDR3. The rearrangement links TRBV5-1 to TRBJ2-7; 9 nucleotides line up with TRBD2. V was clipped by 3 bases and J by 2 bases; unmatched bases: 6. The CDR3 loop spans 15 amino acids. Germline CDR1 SGHRS, CDR2 YFSETQ. This CDR3 reads CASSSTSGTTYEQYF. The CDR3 nucleotides read TGCGCCAGCAGCTCGACTAGCGGAACAACCTACGAGCAGTACTTC.

The chain links TRBV7-3 to TRBJ1-1; 7 bases align to TRBD1. The CDR3 consists of 14 residues. Germline values: CDR1 SGHTA, CDR2 FQGTGA. With 4 bases clipped from V and 4 bases from J, the junction kept 6 bases outside the gene matches. CDR3 amino acids: CASSSQGGGTEAFF. The DNA of the CDR3 is TGTGCCAGCAGCTCGCAGGGGGGCGGCACTGAAGCTTTCTTT.

The J gene is TRBJ2-1, the V gene TRBV18; 12 bases map to TRBD1. Germline V gene data show CDR1 as KGHSH and CDR2 as LQKENI. V shed 6 bases, J shed 9 bases, and the junction held 6 bases outside the gene matches. CDR3 length equals 14 residues. The CDR3 protein is CASSHGTGGTEQFF. The CDR3 DNA follows: TGTGCCAGCTCTCACGGGACAGGGGGCACTGAGCAGTTCTTC.

V and J are TRBV14 and TRBJ2-2; D uncertain. The CDR3 sequence is 15 residues long. V lost 8 bases to trimming and J lost 6 bases, with 19 bases between them. CDR1 and CDR2 from the germline V gene are SGHDN and FVKESK. This CDR3 is CASSSRATVPGELFF. The CDR3 DNA reads as TGTGCCAGCTCGTCCCGAGCTACGGTCCCCGGGGAGCTGTTTTTT.

The chain carries TRBV19 and TRBJ1-3, with D maybe TRBD1 (6 bases). V gave up 9 bases and J gave up 6 bases, with 12 bases separating them. The length of the CDR3 is 12 residues. In germline, CDR1 is LNHDA, CDR2 SQIVND (reference sequence). The CDR3 region is CASQQGINTIYF. In DNA form, the CDR3 reads TGTGCCAGCCAACAGGGTATAAACACCATATATTTT. Looking up the rest from reference TRBV19 and TRBJ1-3 gives the full variable domain: DGGITQSPKYLFRKEGQNVTLSCEQNLNHDAMYWYRQDPGQGLRLIYYSQIVNDFQKGDIAEGYSVSREKKESFPLTVTSAQKNPTAFYLCASQQGINTIYFGEGSWLTVV.

The rearrangement uses TRBV24-1 and TRBJ2-2, with a tentative D call TRBD2 (6 bases). The ends were cut back, 3 bases at V and 7 bases at J, with 17 bases in the middle. CDR3 length equals 16 residues. CDR1 is KGHDR and CDR2 is SFDVKD in the germline V gene. The CDR3 reads CATSDPGSSELGELFF. In nucleotides, the CDR3 is TGTGCCACCAGTGATCCAGGGTCTAGCGAGCTCGGGGAGCTGTTTTTT.

V usage is TRBV6-4 and J usage is TRBJ2-1, with D perhaps TRBD1 (5 bases). V was pared by 5 bases and J by 6 bases, with 11 bases between. Per germline, CDR1 MRHNA and CDR2 SNTAGT. The CDR3 extends over 13 amino acids. In DNA, the CDR3 is TGTGCCAGCAGTCTACAGGCCCTCAATGAGCAGTTCTTC. Encoded protein: CASSLQALNEQFF.

This clone was picked up a small number of times. The rearrangement uses TRBV19 and TRBJ2-5; TRBD1 agrees at 9 bases. The V gene end was trimmed by 10 bases and the J gene end by 5 bases; junction bases not matched to a gene: 8. This CDR3 has 13 amino acids. The germline V gene has CDR1 LNHDA and CDR2 SQIVND (reference sequence). The CDR3 nucleotides are TGTGCCACATCCTCGGGACAGGGTGAGACCCAGTACTTC. Its translation is CATSSGQGETQYF.

The rearrangement uses TRBV3-1 (or the pseudogene TRBV3-2) and TRBJ2-3; D gene uncertain. The V end lost 0 bases, the J end lost 4 bases, and 5 bases lay between the germline ends. CDR3 length equals 13 residues. From germline, CDR1 is LGHDT and CDR2 YNNKEL (reference sequence). The CDR3 DNA sequence: TGTGCCAGCAGCCAAGATCCGGCAGATACGCAGTATTTT. As protein: CASSQDPADTQYF.

This chain links TRBV27 with TRBJ2-1; 7 bases map to TRBD2. V lost 5 bases to trimming and J lost 7 bases; unmatched junction nucleotides: 11. The V gene's germline CDR1 is MNHEY and CDR2 SMNVEV (reference sequence). The length of the CDR3 is 15 residues. The CDR3 is CASSPKASGRNEQFF. The CDR3 nucleotides read TGTGCCAGCAGTCCCAAGGCTAGCGGACGGAATGAGCAGTTCTTC.

The chain recombines TRBV7-3 with TRBJ2-1, with 10 positions matching TRBD1. The V gene end was trimmed by 3 bases and the J gene end by 8 bases; junction bases not matched to a gene: 1. The CDR3 spans 13 residues. CDR1 is SGHTA, CDR2 FQGTGA, per germline. CDR3: CASSFGQGDEQFF. As DNA, the CDR3 is TGTGCCAGCAGCTTCGGACAGGGGGATGAGCAGTTCTTC. Looking up the rest from reference TRBV7-3 and TRBJ2-1 gives the full variable domain: GAGVSQTPSNKVTEKGKYVELRCDPISGHTALYWYRQSLGQGPEFLIYFQGTGAADDSGLPNDRFFAVRPEGSVSTLKIQRTERGDSAVYLCASSFGQGDEQFFGPGTRLTVL.

This chain joins TRBV12-5 and TRBJ2-7, with 9 bases that match TRBD1. V lost 6 bases and J lost 2; bases outside the gene matches: 2. Germline lookup yields CDR1 LGHNT and CDR2 FRNRAP. The CDR3 length is 13 residues. CDR3 bases: TGTGCTAGTGGGCGGACAGGGGCCTACGAGCAGTACTTC. As protein: CASGRTGAYEQYF.

This chain links TRBV11-2 with TRBJ2-7; tentative D call: TRBD1 (5 bases). Trimming left V 3 bases short and J 3 bases short, with 12 bases between. CDR3 length equals 14 residues. CDR1 and CDR2 (germline): SGHAT, FQNNGV. Here the CDR3 reads CASSFTQGSYEQYF. Written as DNA, the CDR3 is TGTGCCAGCAGCTTTACTCAGGGAAGCTACGAGCAGTACTTC.

The rearrangement joins TRBV18 to TRBJ1-4, with TRBD1 matching 8 bases. Germline assignment: CDR1 KGHSH and CDR2 LQKENI. The CDR3 loop spans 15 amino acids. The ends lost 2 bases at V and 4 bases at J; junction bases unmatched: 3. The chain's CDR3 is CASSPVDRVNEKLFF. DNA for the CDR3: TGTGCCAGCTCACCAGTGGACAGGGTTAATGAAAAACTGTTTTTT.